This T cell receptor beta chain was captured by sequencing in a study of T cell changes during pregnancy in multiple sclerosis (dated by TCRdb to 2018 to 2020). About the full investigation: The study examined how the T cell repertoire changed over the course of pregnancy in women with multiple sclerosis.

In the case of this clone: This clone's antigen is unknown. Base qualities are not recorded, but no much larger clone differs from it by a single base.

The library was produced with the immunoSEQ multiplex PCR assay. This is the immuneACCESS table as TCRdb keeps it, with only in-frame sequences that have V and J called. A part of the clones is gone; compared with another copy, unresolved V genes explain less than half, and the rest is unexplained. The sample table lists about 64,000 clones, around 97% of them with a count of one. Of the sample, about 2.3% falls within the top ten clones. Cut back by 1 base and 3 bases, the V and J ends lie 5 bases apart. Inclusive of the bounding cysteine and phenylalanine, the CDR3 is 13 residues long. This entry keeps only the CDR3 DNA: 39 bases, framed from base 1. As encoded in the germline V gene, CDR1 is MGHRA while CDR2 is YSYEKL.

The sequence was obtained from a female donor with multiple sclerosis, enrolled in a pregnancy study. The receptor chain draws on TRBV4-1 and TRBJ2-3, with no confident D gene call. The sample was CD8+ T cells from peripheral blood mononuclear cells, taken after pregnancy. Here is the DNA: TGCGCCAGCAGCCAAGCCGCGACAGATACGCAGTATTTT. It specifies CASSQAATDTQYF.